What follows are 26 T cell receptor beta chains derived from one specimen sequenced in a study of early stage breast cancer tumors. Repertoires were generated with immunoSEQ multiplex PCR, while TCRdb's copy carries only in-frame clones and drops some. The data hold roughly 49,000 clones, with roughly 78% observed a single time. Sequencing input: blood. The receptors derive from a person in their forties with breast cancer.

V and J are TRBV14 and TRBJ1-2; 10 nucleotides line up with TRBD1. The germline gives CDR1 SGHDN, CDR2 FVKESK. J gave up 7 bases and V 3 bases, and 8 bases lay outside the gene matches. This CDR3 spans 15 amino acids. The CDR3 is CASSHAGQGFSGYTF. As DNA, the CDR3 is TGTGCCAGCAGCCATGCGGGACAGGGGTTCTCTGGCTACACCTTC.

The rearrangement uses TRBV7-8 and TRBJ2-7, with TRBD1 matching over 11 bases. Losses at the gene ends were 1 base for V and 4 bases for J; bases not matched to a gene: 3. Germline V lookup: CDR1 SGHVS, CDR2 FQNEAQ. This CDR3 comprises 15 residues. The CDR3 DNA follows: TGTGCCAGCAGCTTAGGGACAGGGGGCGGGTACGAGCAGTACTTC. Protein product: CASSLGTGGGYEQYF.

The CDR3 sequence is CASRRQDNEQFF. DNA of the CDR3: TGTGCCAGCAGAAGACAGGACAATGAGCAGTTCTTC. The chain is built from TRBV7-9 and TRBJ2-1; D may be TRBD1 (6 bases). The CDR3 runs to 12 residues. V lost 6 bases, J lost 5 bases, and 8 bases lay in between. Germline V gives CDR1 SEHNR, CDR2 FQNEAQ (reference sequence).

This clone was counted once. This chain links TRBV10-3 with TRBJ2-7; a possible D gene is TRBD2 (6 bases). The CDR3 is 12 residues long. Trimming stripped 5 bases from V and 6 bases from J, with 11 bases between. The germline V gene has CDR1 ENHRY and CDR2 SYGVKD. DNA for the CDR3: TGTGCCATCAGTTTGGGGACTGGCGAGCAGTACTTC. Its translation: CAISLGTGEQYF.

The CDR3 loop reads CASSLGQVSGNTIYF. In DNA, the CDR3 is TGCGCCAGCAGCCTCGGACAGGTCTCTGGAAACACCATATATTTT. This chain links TRBV5-1 with TRBJ1-3, with 7 bases lining up with TRBD1. Unmatched junction bases numbered 4, after V lost 4 bases and J lost 0 bases. The CDR3 length is 15 residues. Germline lookup yields CDR1 SGHRS and CDR2 YFSETQ.

For this clone: At one boundary the junction diverges from the germline segment, which might be a read error. The rearrangement joins TRBV7-7 to TRBJ2-2; D perhaps matches TRBD2 (5 bases). Germline V gene sequence: CDR1 SSHAT, CDR2 FNYEAQ (reference sequence). The CDR3 loop spans 14 amino acids. The CDR3 region has the DNA TGTGCTAGCAGCTTAGCGAGGGACACCGGGGAGCTGTTTTTT. Translation gives CASSLARDTGELFF. Supplemented by reference TRBV7-7 and TRBJ2-2, the full variable domain reads GAGVSQSPRYKVTKRGQDVTLRCDPISSHATLYWYQQALGQGPEFLTYFNYEAQPDKSGLPSDRFSAERPEGSISTLTIQRTEQRDSAMYRCASSLARDTGELFFGEGSRLTVL.

This clone was recorded a few times. J is TRBJ1-1 and V is TRBV30; 8 bases align to TRBD1. CDR1 is GTSNPN and CDR2 is SVGIG in the germline V gene (reference sequence). The CDR3 has 14 amino acids. J lost 1 base, V lost 3 bases, and 4 bases had no gene match. CDR3 bases: TGTGCCTGGAGAAGGGACAGGAGGAACACTGAAGCTTTCTTT. As protein: CAWRRDRRNTEAFF.

A single count supports this clone. V gene TRBV5-1 combines with J gene TRBJ1-1; TRBD1 is a possible D gene (5 bases). Germline V gene sequence: CDR1 SGHRS, CDR2 YFSETQ. The V gene lost 0 bases and the J gene lost 1 base, with 10 bases spanning the gap. The length of the CDR3 is 15 residues. The CDR3 DNA is TGCGCCAGCAGCTTGGACACCAGGGCGAACACTGAAGCTTTCTTT. As protein: CASSLDTRANTEAFF.

The chain joins TRBV30 to TRBJ1-4; D might be TRBD1 (5 bases). The CDR3 loop spans 12 amino acids. CDR1 is GTSNPN, CDR2 SVGIG, per germline (reference sequence). With 0 bases removed from V and 12 bases from J, the gap between germline ends came to 11 bases. CDR3 sequence reads: CAWSVRQGELFF. DNA of the CDR3: TGTGCCTGGAGTGTACGGCAGGGCGAACTGTTTTTT.

The chain has TRBV5-1 and TRBJ2-3, with D maybe TRBD2 (6 bases). The CDR3 length is 18 residues. V was clipped by 3 bases and J by 4 bases, with 24 bases between them. The germline V gene has CDR1 SGHRS and CDR2 YFSETQ. The CDR3 DNA reads TGCGCCAGCAGCTCGGTTGTGAGTAGCGGAAGACCGCCAGATACGCAGTATTTT. As protein: CASSSVVSSGRPPDTQYF. Looking up the rest from reference TRBV5-1 and TRBJ2-3 gives the full variable domain: KAGVTQTPRYLIKTRGQQVTLSCSPISGHRSVSWYQQTPGQGLQFLFEYFSETQRNKGNFPGRFSGRQFSNSRSEMNVSTLELGDSALYLCASSSVVSSGRPPDTQYFGPGTRLTVL.

J is TRBJ2-2 and V is TRBV6-1; D could derive from TRBD1 or TRBD2 (6 bases each). Germline loops: CDR1 MNHNS, CDR2 SASEGT. The CDR3 is 16 residues long. Trimming removed 4 bases at V and 2 bases at J, with 14 bases between. The CDR3 nucleotides are TGTGCCAGCAGTGCGTTAGGGGGACTTAACACCGGGGAGCTGTTTTTT. It is translated as CASSALGGLNTGELFF.

The chain carries TRBV6-4 and TRBJ2-3; 7 nucleotides align to TRBD1. The CDR3 totals 14 residues. Unmatched junction bases numbered 3, after V lost 2 bases and J lost 4 bases. Germline-derived CDR1 and CDR2 are MRHNA and SNTAGT. CDR3 bases: TGTGCCAGCAGTGACAGGGGGCGCCCAGATACGCAGTATTTT. Translating it yields CASSDRGRPDTQYF.

This chain uses TRBV11-2 with TRBJ2-7; TRBD2 matches at 8 bases. Per germline, CDR1 SGHAT and CDR2 FQNNGV. V was pared by 2 bases and J by 0 bases, with 6 bases of the junction left unmatched. This CDR3 region has 16 residues. CDR3 nucleotide sequence: TGTGCCAGCAGCTTATTTGCTAGCGGGTACTCCTACGAGCAGTACTTC. Translated: CASSLFASGYSYEQYF.

This clone came up a few times. This chain joins TRBV7-9 and TRBJ2-1, with D uncertain. Germline loops: CDR1 SEHNR, CDR2 FQNEAQ (reference sequence). The CDR3 is 11 amino acids. V shed 5 bases and J shed 10 bases, with 9 bases lying between them. The CDR3 protein is CASSDTWEQFF. The CDR3 DNA reads TGTGCCAGCAGCGACACATGGGAGCAGTTCTTC.

V and J are TRBV30 and TRBJ1-1; 7 nucleotides agree with TRBD1. With V trimmed by 5 bases and J by 0 bases, 3 bases remained unmatched. CDR3 length: 13 amino acids. The germline CDR1 and CDR2 sequences are GTSNPN and SVGIG (reference sequence). DNA of the CDR3: TGTGCCTGGGGGGGACAGCTGAACACTGAAGCTTTCTTT. As protein: CAWGGQLNTEAFF.

The chain combines TRBV29-1 with TRBJ2-5; 12 positions agree with TRBD2. There are 13 residues in the CDR3. Trimming at V came to 7 bases and at J to 4 bases, leaving 4 bases not matched to a gene. Per the germline V gene, CDR1 is SQVTM and CDR2 is ANQGSEA. CDR3: CSGRLAGAETQYF. In DNA form, the CDR3 reads TGCAGCGGCAGACTAGCGGGAGCAGAGACCCAGTACTTC.

The rearrangement uses TRBV6-6 and TRBJ2-2; D unresolved. The germline V gene encodes CDR1 MNHNY and CDR2 SVGAGI (reference sequence). Trimming removed 6 bases from V and 5 bases from J, with 13 bases in between. The CDR3 is 14 amino acids. CDR3 residues: CASSPSGATGELFF. The CDR3 nucleotides are TGTGCCAGCAGCCCGAGTGGCGCAACCGGGGAGCTGTTTTTT.

The chain uses TRBV29-1 and TRBJ2-3; D may be TRBD2 (5 bases). Germline V CDR1 and CDR2: SQVTM, ANQGSEA. The CDR3 length is 16 residues. Trimming removed 5 bases from V and 5 bases from J, with 23 bases in between. The CDR3 region has the DNA TGCAGCGTTCCCTCGAGAGCTAGCTCCCCCGGAGATACGCAGTATTTT. It yields the protein CSVPSRASSPGDTQYF.

V and J are TRBV5-5 and TRBJ2-7, with D unresolved. Trimming took 3 bases from V and 1 from J, leaving 14 bases between them. The germline gives CDR1 SGHKS, CDR2 YYEKEE (reference sequence). CDR3 length: 15 amino acids. The CDR3 spells CASSYRTNPSYEQYF. CDR3 in DNA: TGTGCCAGCAGCTACCGGACGAACCCGTCCTACGAGCAGTACTTC.

This chain links TRBV6-5 with TRBJ1-5; D might be TRBD1 (6 bases). The CDR3 sequence is 15 residues long. Trimming took off 0 bases at V and 3 bases at J, with 9 bases between the two ends. CDR1 MNHEY and CDR2 SVGAGI come from the germline V gene. The CDR3 bases are TGTGCCAGCAGTTACTCAGGGGGTCACAATCAGCCCCAGCATTTT. It specifies CASSYSGGHNQPQHF.

The V call is TRBV5-5, the J call TRBJ2-3; TRBD2 aligns across 9 bases. Losses at the gene ends were 4 bases for V and 7 bases for J; bases not matched to a gene: 10. The CDR3 runs 15 residues. CDR1 SGHKS and CDR2 YYEKEE come from the germline V gene (reference sequence). CDR3 amino acids: CASSTPLAGLYTQYF. CDR3 in DNA: TGTGCCAGCAGCACCCCTCTAGCGGGGCTCTATACGCAGTATTTT.

CDR3 DNA: TGTGCCAGCAGCCCGCGTGGCACCGGGGAGCTGTTTTTT. Protein product: CASSPRGTGELFF. The rearrangement uses TRBV7-9 and TRBJ2-2; the D is unclear. The V and J ends lost 5 bases and 4 bases respectively, with 8 bases between them. The CDR3 is 13 residues long. CDR1 is SEHNR, CDR2 FQNEAQ, per germline (reference sequence).

The J gene is TRBJ2-2, the V gene TRBV4-1; D is undetermined. Trimming removed 5 bases from V and 3 bases from J, with 10 bases in between. Looked up from germline, CDR1 is MGHRA and CDR2 is YSYEKL. The length of the CDR3 is 14 residues. CDR3 loop: CASSIDWYTGELFF. The CDR3 DNA is TGCGCCAGCAGCATAGACTGGTACACCGGGGAGCTGTTTTTT.

This chain links TRBV5-1 with TRBJ2-1, with D perhaps TRBD1 or TRBD2 (5 bases each). The CDR3 sequence is 15 residues long. The V gene lost 4 bases and the J gene lost 8 bases, with 19 bases spanning the gap. CDR1 and CDR2 from the germline V gene are SGHRS and YFSETQ. The CDR3 is CASSNSGPNKDEQFF. The CDR3 nucleotides read TGCGCCAGCAGCAACTCGGGGCCGAACAAGGATGAGCAGTTCTTC.

The chain carries TRBV6-6 and TRBJ1-2; 7 bases fit TRBD1. CDR1 is MNHNY, CDR2 SVGAGI, per germline (reference sequence). This CDR3 is built from 14 residues. The V gene end was trimmed by 7 bases and the J gene end by 6 bases; junction bases not matched to a gene: 11. The CDR3 region is CASIEGRGRDGYTF. The CDR3 DNA reads as TGTGCCAGCATCGAAGGGAGGGGGCGCGATGGCTACACCTTC.

J is TRBJ1-5 and V is TRBV14, with D possibly matching TRBD1 (5 bases). Trimming took off 2 bases at V and 1 base at J, with 18 bases between the two ends. The CDR3 is 18 residues long. In germline, CDR1 is SGHDN, CDR2 FVKESK. The DNA of the CDR3 is TGTGCCAGCAGCCAATCTCAGGGCCTCACCTGGAGCAATCAGCCCCAGCATTTT. Protein product: CASSQSQGLTWSNQPQHF.